This T cell receptor beta chain was recovered during a study of CD8 T cells in ankylosing spondylitis. This clonotype was seen ten or more times. TCRdb passed the 5' RACE reads through MiXCR, listing each CDR3 protein once. The repertoire consists of some 150,000 distinct CDR3 sequences, with roughly 10% occurring once and the leading ten covering about 4%. Germline CDR1 and CDR2: SGHTA and FQGNSA. The CDR3 loop spans 12 amino acids. Trimming removed 4 bases from V and 6 bases from J, with 8 bases in between. This clonotype originated in a female donor with ankylosing spondylitis or in good health (not recorded which). V is TRBV7-2 and J is TRBJ2-3; D tentatively fits TRBD1 or TRBD2 (5 bases each). Sample: blood, either unsorted or a sorted T cell fraction (not recorded which). CDR3 DNA: TGTGCCAGCAGCTCCTGGGGGGATACGCAGTATTTT. This encodes CASSSWGDTQYF.